Shown below are 6 T cell receptor beta chains from a single sample sequenced in a study of T cell repertoires in cytomegalovirus infection. TCRdb analysed the reads with MiXCR anew, one entry per CDR3 protein. In the table there are 200,000 to 300,000 distinct CDR3 sequences, roughly 10% of which are singletons. The source material was PBMCs. The receptors were gathered from a human donor in good health (CMV status not recorded). Some clones in this sample may be carry-over from other donors' samples.

At least ten counts were recorded for this clonotype. The chain employs TRBV19 and TRBJ1-6, with D uncertain. Germline loops: CDR1 LNHDA, CDR2 SQIVND (reference sequence). V shed 4 bases and J shed 8 bases, with 6 bases lying between them. The CDR3 spans 12 residues. The CDR3 DNA sequence: TGTGCCAGTAGTAGGTGGGATTCACCCCTCCACTTT. Protein sequence: CASSRWDSPLHF.

This chain joins TRBV5-1 and TRBJ1-1; D gene ambiguous. The CDR3 loop spans 14 amino acids. Germline V gene data show CDR1 as SGHRS and CDR2 as YFSETQ. V lost 1 base and J 4 bases, leaving 11 bases between the germline ends. The CDR3 DNA reads TGCGCCAGCAGCTTGACGGGAAGCGCCACTGAAGCTTTCTTT. Its translation: CASSLTGSATEAFF.

This clonotype has only a few counts. This rearrangement joins TRBV18 to TRBJ2-2; 8 bases are shared with TRBD2. J gave up 3 bases and V 3 bases, and 6 bases lay outside the gene matches. The CDR3 sequence is 16 residues long. The germline V gene has CDR1 KGHSH and CDR2 LQKENI. This CDR3 is CASSPQSGGYTGELFF. The CDR3 DNA reads as TGTGCCAGCTCACCCCAAAGCGGGGGTTACACCGGGGAGCTGTTTTTT.

This clonotype has at least ten counts. The rearrangement uses TRBV23-1 and TRBJ1-1; D may be TRBD1 (5 bases). TRBV23-1 is an open reading frame, and its role is uncertain. CDR3 length: 19 residues. Trimming took off 7 bases at V and 1 base at J, with 28 bases between the two ends. DNA of the CDR3: TGCGCCAGCACTCCACCATCCACGGGACGACAGTTTTCGAACACTGAAGCTTTCTTT. Translation gives CASTPPSTGRQFSNTEAFF.

As to this clonotype: This may be a read error, as it is one base from a much larger clone. The chain uses TRBV27 and TRBJ2-2, with 10 bases identical to TRBD1. This CDR3 spans 15 amino acids. Germline CDR1 MNHEY, CDR2 SMNVEV (reference sequence). After removal of 6 bases from V and 9 bases from J, the junction contained 10 bases not matched to a gene. The CDR3 nucleotides read TGTGCCAGCAGCTGGGGACAGGGGAGAACCCGGGAGCTGTTTTTT. Protein product: CASSWGQGRTRELFF.

This clonotype was observed at least ten times. The chain is built from TRBV7-8 and TRBJ1-1; D is perhaps TRBD1 (6 bases). V lost 7 bases to trimming and J lost 1 base, with 16 bases between them. The CDR3 is 15 residues long. Germline V CDR1 and CDR2: SGHVS, FQNEAQ. Here the CDR3 reads CASTGQTRTNTEAFF. CDR3 in DNA: TGTGCCAGCACCGGACAGACGAGAACGAACACTGAAGCTTTCTTT.